This T cell receptor (beta chain) originates from a study of cytomegalovirus exposure and HLA in healthy donors. General study points: Investigators reported 150 to 200 TCR beta chains as tied to cytomegalovirus. According to a later analysis, TCR clusters from the first cohort tended to co-occur in the 90 to 150 validation repertoires. Specificity for CMV antigens was confirmed in vitro for a few of the CMV-associated chains. According to reports, the classifier identified cytomegalovirus status with high specificity and sensitivity.

A note on this clone: Its antigen is still unknown.

The V gene's germline CDR1 is SGDLS and CDR2 YYNGEE. The CDR3 covers 16 residues. V lost 3 bases and J 10 bases, leaving 23 bases between the germline ends. The protocol was immunoSEQ multiplex PCR, while the TCRdb copy is restricted to in-frame clones and leaves out a portion. In the table there are roughly 120,000 clones, around 94% of which are singletons. This sequence originates from a woman aged 18-29 years in good health and CMV-seronegative. The sequenced sample was PBMCs. The chain links TRBV9 to TRBJ1-5; D is possibly TRBD1 (6 bases). The CDR3 here is CASSEGPGTRGYPQHF. The CDR3 DNA is TGTGCCAGCAGCGAAGGGCCTGGGACCAGGGGTTATCCCCAGCATTTT.